One and the same sample provided the 21 T cell receptor beta chains below, sequenced in a study of T cells in Graves' hyperthyroidism and ophthalmopathy. Researchers took RNA transcripts and amplified the TCR beta CDR3 regions from them. The primer set for the first-round RT-PCR of the TCR CDR3 was HTBI. TCRdb re-analysed the multiplex PCR reads in MiXCR, keeping a single row per CDR3 protein. The repertoire includes roughly 380,000 distinct CDR3 sequences, around 13% of them detected once, and approximately 5.8% sits in the top ten. The sequenced sample was blood. These TCRs come from a woman between 18 and 29 years old with Graves' hyperthyroidism.

This clonotype came up once. The rearrangement joins TRBV20-1 to TRBJ1-5; TRBD1 might be the D (5 bases). Trimming took 1 base from V and 3 from J, leaving 10 bases between them. Germline CDR1 DFQATT, CDR2 SNEGSKA (reference sequence). The CDR3 sequence is 14 residues long. CDR3 nucleotide sequence: TGCAGTGCTAGAGGGGGCAGAGACAATCAGCCCCAGCATTTT. It translates to CSARGGRDNQPQHF.

The sample holds many counts of this clonotype. V gene TRBV27 combines with J gene TRBJ2-1; D is undetermined. The CDR3 spans 14 residues. Germline V gene sequence: CDR1 MNHEY, CDR2 SMNVEV (reference sequence). V lost 4 bases and J lost 0, with 7 bases in between. The CDR3 spells CASSSSSSYNEQFF. CDR3 sequence (DNA): TGTGCCAGCAGTTCTAGTAGCTCCTACAATGAGCAGTTCTTC.

This clonotype was seen at least ten times. The chain couples TRBV12-3 or TRBV12-4 to TRBJ2-3; no clear D gene. V lost 3 bases and J 0 bases, leaving 7 bases between the germline ends. CDR3 length: 14 residues. The CDR3 DNA reads as TGTGCCAGCAGTTTTCATTCTAGCACAGATACGCAGTATTTT. This codes for CASSFHSSTDTQYF.

There are a few counts of this clonotype. The junction departs from germline at one end; a sequencing error may be responsible. The chain employs TRBV5-1 and TRBJ2-5; 7 bases line up with TRBD1. This CDR3 has 12 residues. The V gene's germline CDR1 is SGHRS and CDR2 YFSETQ. CDR3 DNA sequence: TGTGCCAGCTTATCACAGGGGGAGACCCAGTACTTC. This gives the protein CASLSQGETQYF.

The V call is TRBV7-9, the J call TRBJ2-7; a weak D match, TRBD1 (5 bases). The V gene's germline CDR1 is SEHNR and CDR2 FQNEAQ (reference sequence). The CDR3 has 13 amino acids. V gave up 5 bases and J gave up 7 bases, with 15 bases separating them. The CDR3 sequence: CASSIDWGEEQYF. Here the CDR3 DNA reads TGTGCCAGCAGCATCGACTGGGGCGAGGAGCAGTACTTC.

This clonotype was picked up a small number of times. The CDR3 region has the DNA TGTGCCAGCAGTTACGGGACTAGCGGGATGGTCCTCCTCTCCTACGAGCAGTACTTC. The encoded protein is CASSYGTSGMVLLSYEQYF. The V call is TRBV6-5, the J call TRBJ2-7; 13 positions agree with TRBD2. The ends lost 2 bases at V and 0 bases at J; junction bases unmatched: 10. Germline V gene sequence: CDR1 MNHEY, CDR2 SVGAGI. The CDR3 has 19 amino acids.

The table lists this clonotype with many counts. V and J are TRBV6-6 and TRBJ2-1; 7 bases line up with TRBD2. Trimming cost V 2 bases and J 6 bases; bases outside gene matches: 4. This CDR3 has 14 amino acids. From germline, CDR1 is MNHNY and CDR2 SVGAGI (reference sequence). The CDR3 protein is CASSYVTSTNEQFF. The CDR3 DNA reads TGTGCCAGCAGTTACGTGACTAGCACCAATGAGCAGTTCTTC.

This clonotype has a handful of counts. The CDR3 nucleotides read TGTGCCAGCAGTGCAATAGGGACAGCCGAGCAGTACTTC. It encodes CASSAIGTAEQYF. The rearrangement uses TRBV12-3 or TRBV12-4 and TRBJ2-7, with 7 bases fitting TRBD1. CDR3 size: 13 residues. V lost 5 bases to trimming and J lost 6 bases; unmatched junction nucleotides: 7.

This clonotype was counted ten times or more. The V and J genes are TRBV27 and TRBJ2-1; D not resolved. Per the germline V gene, CDR1 is MNHEY and CDR2 is SMNVEV (reference sequence). V was cut by 8 bases and J by 5 bases, with 10 bases left in between. The CDR3 has 12 amino acids. CDR3 sequence reads: CASFTSDNEQFF. The CDR3 DNA sequence: TGTGCCAGCTTTACGAGTGACAATGAGCAGTTCTTC.

This clonotype showed up many times. The genes are TRBV6-2 or TRBV6-3 and TRBJ2-1; D not certain. Germline CDR1 and CDR2: MNHEY and SVGEGT. Trimming took off 2 bases at V and 5 bases at J, with 1 base between the two ends. This CDR3 is built from 11 residues. CDR3 in amino acids: CASSYDNEQFF. For the CDR3, the DNA is TGTGCCAGCAGTTACGACAATGAGCAGTTCTTC.

This clonotype was picked up many times. The chain uses TRBV30 and TRBJ1-2; the D is unclear. Germline lookup yields CDR1 GTSNPN and CDR2 SVGIG (reference sequence). The CDR3 is made up of 13 amino acids. Trimming shortened V by 0 bases and J by 5 bases, and 10 bases separated the two germline ends. The CDR3 loop reads CAWSVGPTYGYTF. The DNA of the CDR3 is TGTGCCTGGAGTGTGGGCCCCACTTATGGCTACACCTTC.

J is TRBJ2-5 and V is TRBV5-8; 15 bases map to TRBD2. The CDR3 is 18 amino acids. CDR1 is SGHTS, CDR2 YDEGEE, per germline. The junction had 9 bases not matched to a gene; V was cut back by 4 bases and J by 2 bases. The CDR3 DNA reads as TGTGCCAGCAGCCCGGGACTAGCGGGAGGTGTCGGGCAAGAGACCCAGTACTTC. The encoded protein is CASSPGLAGGVGQETQYF.

This clonotype was counted only a few times. A much larger clone is a single base away; this may be a read error. CDR3 DNA: TGCAGTGCTAGAGAGGACGGAAACGCTGAAGCTTTCTTT. As protein: CSAREDGNAEAFF. This sequence joins TRBV20-1 and TRBJ1-1; D remains unclear. The germline V gene has CDR1 DFQATT and CDR2 SNEGSKA (reference sequence). The CDR3 totals 13 residues. V was clipped by 0 bases and J by 6 bases, with 11 bases between them.

This clonotype was counted at least ten times. The chain has TRBV7-6 and TRBJ2-7; TRBD1 agrees at 8 bases. Germline V gene data show CDR1 as SGHVS and CDR2 as FNYEAQ. V was clipped by 5 bases and J by 4 bases; unmatched bases: 7. CDR3 size: 14 residues. The DNA of the CDR3 is TGTGCCAGCAGCCCAGGACAGGGTATTTACGAGCAGTACTTC. Residues: CASSPGQGIYEQYF.

This clonotype was seen many times. The junction differs from germline at one of its ends, possibly a read error. This chain joins TRBV11-2 and TRBJ2-5; the match to TRBD1 covers 8 bases. CDR1 SGHAT and CDR2 FQNNGV come from the germline V gene. This CDR3 has 15 residues. The CDR3 DNA sequence: TGTGCCAGCACCTTATCAGGCGGGACAGGAAGGACCCAGTACTTC. Its translation is CASTLSGGTGRTQYF.

This clonotype was seen a handful of times. The chain links TRBV19 to TRBJ2-3; D not certain. CDR3 length: 13 residues. V lost 5 bases, J lost 2 bases, and 8 bases lay in between. The germline CDR1 and CDR2 sequences are LNHDA and SQIVND (reference sequence). The CDR3 DNA follows: TGTGCCAGTAGTCTTAGGATCACAGATACGCAGTATTTT. It translates to CASSLRITDTQYF.

The rearrangement links TRBV19 to TRBJ2-7; no clear D gene. CDR3 length: 14 amino acids. Trimming pared 1 base from V and 0 bases from J, leaving 7 bases between. Looked up from germline, CDR1 is LNHDA and CDR2 is SQIVND (reference sequence). The CDR3, as DNA: TGTGCCAGTAGTATAGTTGGCAGCTCCTACGAGCAGTACTTC. Its protein is CASSIVGSSYEQYF.

The chain has TRBV6-5 and TRBJ1-1; D may be TRBD1 (6 bases). This CDR3 has 14 residues. Germline loops: CDR1 MNHEY, CDR2 SVGAGI. V shed 2 bases and J shed 8 bases, with 15 bases lying between them. The CDR3: CASSYRRQALEAFF. Here the CDR3 DNA reads TGTGCCAGCAGTTACCGGAGACAGGCCCTAGAAGCTTTCTTT.

This clonotype was seen only once. The V call is TRBV27, the J call TRBJ2-7, with a tentative D call TRBD2 (5 bases). The CDR3 extends over 12 amino acids. Germline values: CDR1 MNHEY, CDR2 SMNVEV (reference sequence). Trimming left V 5 bases short and J 5 bases short, with 10 bases between. The CDR3, as DNA: TGTGCCAGCAGTACCGAGGGCGACGAGCAGTACTTC. This translates into CASSTEGDEQYF.

This clonotype was seen more than once but under ten times. The chain joins TRBV5-1 to TRBJ2-7, with TRBD1 matching 11 bases. There are 15 residues in the CDR3. Germline V CDR1 and CDR2: SGHRS, YFSETQ. The V segment lost 4 bases and the J segment 3 bases; nucleotides outside the gene matches: 6. CDR3 sequence reads: CASSRGGTGGYEQYF. The CDR3 DNA is TGCGCCAGCAGCAGGGGTGGGACAGGGGGCTACGAGCAGTACTTC.

The chain couples TRBV30 to TRBJ2-1; TRBD2 might be the D (5 bases). Trimming took 2 bases from V and 0 from J, leaving 17 bases between them. This CDR3 is built from 17 residues. The germline gives CDR1 GTSNPN, CDR2 SVGIG (reference sequence). This CDR3 reads CAWSRSPGVSSYNEQFF. In DNA form, the CDR3 reads TGTGCCTGGAGTCGGTCCCCCGGGGTTAGCTCCTACAATGAGCAGTTCTTC.